This T cell receptor (beta chain) was retrieved from a study of T cells in Graves' hyperthyroidism and ophthalmopathy. Germline V gene sequence: CDR1 MDHEN, CDR2 SYDVKM. The germline V and J ends were trimmed by 7 bases and 4 bases, with 10 bases remaining between them. This CDR3 has 12 residues. This clonotype has ten or more counts. RNA transcripts yielded amplified TCR beta CDR3 regions. TCR CDR3 regions were first amplified by RT-PCR with HTBI primers. A single record per CDR3 protein comes from TCRdb applying MiXCR to the multiplex PCR reads. The sample has about 600,000 distinct CDR3 sequences, about 14% seen once; the top ten hold around an eighth.

The chain has TRBV28 and TRBJ1-1; D gene uncertain. The receptor's source is a woman aged 45-65 years with Graves' ophthalmopathy. Sequenced input: blood. CDR3 residues: CASIRSTTEAFF. For the CDR3, the DNA is TGTGCCAGCATAAGATCGACCACTGAAGCTTTCTTT.